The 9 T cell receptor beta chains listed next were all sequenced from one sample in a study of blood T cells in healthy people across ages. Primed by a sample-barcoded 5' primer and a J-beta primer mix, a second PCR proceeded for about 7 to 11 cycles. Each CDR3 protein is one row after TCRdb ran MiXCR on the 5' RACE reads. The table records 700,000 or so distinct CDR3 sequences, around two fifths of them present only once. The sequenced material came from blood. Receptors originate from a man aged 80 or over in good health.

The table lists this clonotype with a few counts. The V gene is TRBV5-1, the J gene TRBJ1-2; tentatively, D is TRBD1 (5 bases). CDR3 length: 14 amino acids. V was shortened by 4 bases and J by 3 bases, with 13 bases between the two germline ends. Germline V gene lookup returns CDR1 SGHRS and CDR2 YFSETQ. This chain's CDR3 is CASSVSGDDYGYTF. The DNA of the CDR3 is TGCGCCAGCAGCGTGAGTGGGGACGACTATGGCTACACCTTC.

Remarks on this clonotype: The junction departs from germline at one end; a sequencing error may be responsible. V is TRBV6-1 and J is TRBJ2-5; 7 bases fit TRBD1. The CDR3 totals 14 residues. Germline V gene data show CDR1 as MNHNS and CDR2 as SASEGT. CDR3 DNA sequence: TGTGCCGGCAGTAACCGGGACAGCCAAGAGACCCAGTACTTC. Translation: CAGSNRDSQETQYF.

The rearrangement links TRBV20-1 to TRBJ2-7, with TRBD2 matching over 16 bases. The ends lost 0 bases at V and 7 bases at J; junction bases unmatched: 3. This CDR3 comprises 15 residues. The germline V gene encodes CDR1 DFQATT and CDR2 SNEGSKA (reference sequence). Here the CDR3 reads CSARDWGLAGGEQYF. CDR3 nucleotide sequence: TGCAGTGCTAGAGATTGGGGACTAGCGGGGGGGGAGCAGTACTTC.

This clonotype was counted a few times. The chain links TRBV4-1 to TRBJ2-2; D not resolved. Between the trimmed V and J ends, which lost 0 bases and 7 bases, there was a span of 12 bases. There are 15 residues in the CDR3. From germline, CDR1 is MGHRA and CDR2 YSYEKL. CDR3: CASSQEPGYVGELFF. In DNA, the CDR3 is TGCGCCAGCAGCCAAGAACCGGGTTACGTCGGGGAGCTGTTTTTT.

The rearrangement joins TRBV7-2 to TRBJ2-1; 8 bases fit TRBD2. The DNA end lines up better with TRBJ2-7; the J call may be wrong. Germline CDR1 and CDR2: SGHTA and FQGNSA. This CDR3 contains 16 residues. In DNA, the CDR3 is TGTGCCAGCAGCTCAAGGTCGGGAGGGTCCTACAATGAGCAGTACTTC. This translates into CASSSRSGGSYNEQYF.

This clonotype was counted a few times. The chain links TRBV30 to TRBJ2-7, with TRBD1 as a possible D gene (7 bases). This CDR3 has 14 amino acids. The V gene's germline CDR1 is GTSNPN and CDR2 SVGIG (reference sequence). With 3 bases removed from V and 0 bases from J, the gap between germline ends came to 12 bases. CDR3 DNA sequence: TGTGCCTGGAGCCAGGGGGGTAGCTCCTACGAGCAGTACTTC. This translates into CAWSQGGSSYEQYF.

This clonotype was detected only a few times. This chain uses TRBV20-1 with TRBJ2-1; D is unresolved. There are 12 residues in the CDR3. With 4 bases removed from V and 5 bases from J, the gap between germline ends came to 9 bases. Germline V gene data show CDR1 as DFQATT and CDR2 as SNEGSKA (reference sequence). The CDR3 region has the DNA TGCAGTGCTACCGGCTTCAACAATGAGCAGTTCTTC. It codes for CSATGFNNEQFF.

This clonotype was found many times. Written as DNA, the CDR3 is TGCGCCAGCAGCCAGGAGACAGGGGCTTACCAAGAGACCCAGTACTTC. This encodes CASSQETGAYQETQYF. The chain combines TRBV4-3 with TRBJ2-5; 8 positions agree with TRBD1. The CDR3 sequence is 16 residues long. V shed 3 bases, J shed 0 bases, and the junction held 6 bases outside the gene matches. CDR1 is LGHNA and CDR2 is YSLEER in the germline V gene.

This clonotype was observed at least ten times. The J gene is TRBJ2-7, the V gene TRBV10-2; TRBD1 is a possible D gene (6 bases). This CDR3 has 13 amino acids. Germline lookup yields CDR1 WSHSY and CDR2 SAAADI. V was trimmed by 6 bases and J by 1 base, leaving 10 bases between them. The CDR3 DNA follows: TGCGCCAGCAGCCAGACAGGTTCCTACGAGCAGTACTTC. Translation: CASSQTGSYEQYF.